This section outlines one T cell receptor (beta chain) sequence together with its context. The record originates from a study of blood T cell repertoires in COVID-19. Here immunoSEQ multiplex PCR was the method, and the copy in TCRdb shows in-frame clones only, minus some. The sample has nearly 350,000 clones, 91% seen once; the top ten hold 2.5% to 4%. V trimming: 7 bases; J trimming: 16 bases; junction bases outside the gene matches: 9. This CDR3 comprises 11 residues. This clonotype was sampled from a woman younger than 30 who had recovered from COVID-19. The sequenced sample consisted of peripheral blood. The chain has TRBV12-3 or TRBV12-4 and TRBJ2-4; TRBD2 aligns across 8 bases. The CDR3 loop reads CASTGRRGAYF. The CDR3 bases are TGTGCCAGCACCGGAAGGCGGGGGGCCTACTTC.